Listed below are T cell receptor beta chains from one sample, sequenced in a study of cytomegalovirus exposure and HLA in healthy donors. TCRdb's copy holds only in-frame clones and misses some; the assay was immunoSEQ multiplex PCR. This table has around 190,000 clones, approximately 84% appearing once. The sequenced sample was PBMCs. These receptor sequences come from a female donor in good health and CMV-seronegative. Both conserved end residues are part of each CDR3. A D gene is named only where the DNA matches it firmly. Size values are once, few and many counts, or a class for expanded clones, and some rows have none.

TRBJ1-5 TRBD1 TRBV7-2 few TGTGCCAGCGCCTACAGGGGGACTCAGCCCCAGCATTTT CASAYRGTQPQHF
TRBJ1-1 - TRBV5-1 once TGCGCCAGCAGCTTGATGACAGATACTGAAGCTTTCTTT CASSLMTDTEAFF
TRBJ2-5 TRBD1 TRBV7-9 - TGTGCCAGCAGCTTAAAGGACAGGGTCCCAGAGACCCAGTACTTC CASSLKDRVPETQYF
TRBJ1-2 - TRBV5-5 - TGTGCCAGCAGCTTGGTCGGGGGGTCGAACTATGGCTACACCTTC CASSLVGGSNYGYTF
TRBJ2-3 TRBD2 TRBV29-1 - TGCAGCTCTAGACGTGGACTAGCGGGGACAGATACGCAGTATTTT CSSRRGLAGTDTQYF
TRBJ2-7 - TRBV6-5 - TGTGCCAGCAGTTACGAGAAGGGGCTATTCCACGAGCAGTACTTC CASSYEKGLFHEQYF
TRBJ2-1 - TRBV28 - TGTGCCAGCAGTTTAGTGGCTGAGCAGTTCTTC CASSLVAEQFF
TRBJ2-2 TRBD2 TRBV7-2 - TGTGCCAGCAGCTCCCTCGGCGGGACTAAGAACACCGGGGAGCTGTTTTTT CASSSLGGTKNTGELFF
TRBJ1-3 - TRBV6-5 once TGTGCCAGCAGTTACAGGGGTACTGGAAACACCATATATTTT CASSYRGTGNTIYF
TRBJ1-5 - TRBV19 - TGTGCCAGTAGTATAGATTCTGGGGGGATTGGCAATCAGCCCCAGCATTTT CASSIDSGGIGNQPQHF
TRBJ1-2 - TRBV2 - TGTGCCAGCAGTGAAGCGAGGGATTACTATGGCTACACCTTC CASSEARDYYGYTF
TRBJ2-7 TRBD1 TRBV7-9 - TGTGCCAGCAGACCTGTACTCGGACAGGGCTACGAGCAGTACTTC CASRPVLGQGYEQYF
TRBJ2-3 TRBD2 TRBV6-6 - TGTGCCAGCAGTTACCCACTAGCGGGGGGCACAGATACGCAGTATTTT CASSYPLAGGTDTQYF
TRBJ2-1 TRBD2 TRBV5-1 - TGCGCCAGCAGCGTAGAGAAACTAGCGGGGGTAACCAATGAGCAGTTCTTC CASSVEKLAGVTNEQFF
TRBJ2-1 TRBD2 TRBV27 - TGTGCCAGCAGTTTACGCGGGACTAGCGGGAGATTCACTGAGCAGTTCTTC CASSLRGTSGRFTEQFF
TRBJ2-5 TRBD2 TRBV29-1 - TGCAGCGTTGTGGGACTAGCGGGATCCGGACGGACCCAGTACTTC CSVVGLAGSGRTQYF
TRBJ2-1 TRBD1 TRBV6-5 - TGTGCCAGCAGTTACGTGTCAGGGGGCGGCAATGAGCAGTTCTTC CASSYVSGGGNEQFF
TRBJ2-2 - TRBV7-2 - TGTGCCAGCAGCCTGATGCAGACCGGGGAGCTGTTTTTT CASSLMQTGELFF
TRBJ1-3 - TRBV28 - TGTGCCAGCAGTTCTCTCACAGCCTCTGGAAACACCATATATTTT CASSSLTASGNTIYF
TRBJ2-5 TRBD2 TRBV5-1 - TGCGCCAGCAGCCCTACTCTAGCGGGGGAGTATGTAGCCCAGTACTTC CASSPTLAGEYVAQYF
TRBJ2-5 - TRBV19 - TGTGCCAGTAGTATTCGGGAAATAGGGGAGACCCAGTACTTC CASSIREIGETQYF
TRBJ2-1 TRBD2 TRBV5-6 - TGTGCCAGCAGCTCCCTGGCGGGGGGGCCTAATGAGCAGTTCTTC CASSSLAGGPNEQFF
TRBJ1-2 - TRBV10-2 - TGCGCCAGCAGCTTGCCGGGAGGCGGAAATGGCTACACCTTC CASSLPGGGNGYTF
TRBJ2-3 TRBD2 TRBV7-2 few TGTGCCAGCAGCCCAACTAGCGGAGCCGGGGGCTATACGCAGTATTTT CASSPTSGAGGYTQYF
TRBJ2-5 - TRBV5-1 once TGCGCCAGCAGCTTGGAGGCTAGTAGCGAGACCCAGTACTTC CASSLEASSETQYF